The clone carrying this TCR beta chain was counted a few times. These data originate in a study of cytotoxic CD8 clonotypes in ibrutinib-treated CLL. The method was immunoSEQ multiplex PCR; TCRdb's version includes in-frame clones alone and lacks a portion of them. Of around 30,000 clones in the sample, roughly 60% were seen once. The material sequenced was PBMCs, taken before ibrutinib treatment. The TCR originated in a human donor with chronic lymphocytic leukemia.

CDR3 residues: CASSGRTGAGKEQYF. CDR3 nucleotide sequence: TGTGCCAGCAGCGGGAGGACAGGGGCTGGAAAGGAGCAGTACTTC. The chain has TRBV5-4 and TRBJ2-7; TRBD1 matches at 9 bases. Germline V gene sequence: CDR1 SGHNT, CDR2 YYREEE (reference sequence). The CDR3 length is 15 residues. The V gene end was trimmed by 4 bases and the J gene end by 7 bases; junction bases not matched to a gene: 12.